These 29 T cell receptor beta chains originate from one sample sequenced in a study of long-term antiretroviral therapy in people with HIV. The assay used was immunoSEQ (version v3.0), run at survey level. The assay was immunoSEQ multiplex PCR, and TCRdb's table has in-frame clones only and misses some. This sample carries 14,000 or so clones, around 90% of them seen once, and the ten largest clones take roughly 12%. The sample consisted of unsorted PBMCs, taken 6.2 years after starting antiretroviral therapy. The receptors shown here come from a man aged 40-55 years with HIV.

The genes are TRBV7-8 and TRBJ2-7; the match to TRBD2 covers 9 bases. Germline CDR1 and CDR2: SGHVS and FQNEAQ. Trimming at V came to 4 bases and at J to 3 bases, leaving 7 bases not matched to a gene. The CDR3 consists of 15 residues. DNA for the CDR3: TGTGCCAGCAGCTCCTCATTAGCGGGGGACTACGAGCAGTACTTC. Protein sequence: CASSSSLAGDYEQYF.

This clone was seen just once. This CDR3 reads CASSLFLSGEGETQYF. The CDR3 DNA reads as TGTGCCAGCAGCTTGTTCTTATCGGGGGAGGGGGAGACCCAGTACTTC. The chain uses TRBV5-6 and TRBJ2-5, with 7 bases fitting TRBD2. There are 16 residues in the CDR3. The V gene's germline CDR1 is SGHDT and CDR2 YYEEEE. V shed 1 base, J shed 5 bases, and the junction held 11 bases outside the gene matches.

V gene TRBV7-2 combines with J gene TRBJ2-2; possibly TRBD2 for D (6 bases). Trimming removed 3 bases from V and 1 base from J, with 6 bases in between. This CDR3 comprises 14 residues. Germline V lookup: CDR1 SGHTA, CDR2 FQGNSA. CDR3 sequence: CASSFSGNTGELFF. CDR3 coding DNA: TGTGCCAGCAGCTTTAGCGGGAACACCGGGGAGCTGTTTTTT. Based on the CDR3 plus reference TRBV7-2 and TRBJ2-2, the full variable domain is GAGVSQSPSNKVTEKGKDVELRCDPISGHTALYWYRQSLGQGLEFLIYFQGNSAPDKSGLPSDRFSAERTGGSVSTLTIQRTQQEDSAVYLCASSFSGNTGELFFGEGSRLTVL.

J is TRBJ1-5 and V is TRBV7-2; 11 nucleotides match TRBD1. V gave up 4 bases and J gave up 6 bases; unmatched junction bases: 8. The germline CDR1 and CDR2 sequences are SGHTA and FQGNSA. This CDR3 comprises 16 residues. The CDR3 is CASSSRTGGAGQPQHF. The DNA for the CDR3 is TGTGCCAGCAGCTCCCGGACAGGGGGCGCGGGTCAGCCCCAGCATTTT.

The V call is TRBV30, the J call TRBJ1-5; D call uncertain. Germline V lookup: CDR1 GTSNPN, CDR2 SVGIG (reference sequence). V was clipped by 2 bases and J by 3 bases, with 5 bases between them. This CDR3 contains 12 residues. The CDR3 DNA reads TGTGCCTGGAGTCAAAACAATCAGCCCCAGCATTTT. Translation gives CAWSQNNQPQHF.

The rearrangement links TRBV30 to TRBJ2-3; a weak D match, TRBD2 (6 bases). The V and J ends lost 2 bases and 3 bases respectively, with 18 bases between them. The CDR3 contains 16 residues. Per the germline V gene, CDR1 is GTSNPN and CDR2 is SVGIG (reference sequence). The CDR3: CAWSIGGPGGTDTQYF. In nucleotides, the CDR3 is TGTGCCTGGAGTATCGGCGGACCTGGGGGGACAGATACGCAGTATTTT.

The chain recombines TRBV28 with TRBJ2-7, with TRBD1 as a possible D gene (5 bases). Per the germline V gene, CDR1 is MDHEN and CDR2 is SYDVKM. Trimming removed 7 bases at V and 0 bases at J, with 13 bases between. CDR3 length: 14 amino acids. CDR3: CASKPGKYSYEQYF. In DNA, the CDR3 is TGTGCCAGCAAACCAGGGAAATACTCCTACGAGCAGTACTTC. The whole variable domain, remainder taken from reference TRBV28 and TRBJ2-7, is DVKVTQSSRYLVKRTGEKVFLECVQDMDHENMFWYRQDPGLGLRLIYFSYDVKMKEKGDIPEGYSVSREKKERFSLILESASTNQTSMYLCASKPGKYSYEQYFGPGTRLTVT.

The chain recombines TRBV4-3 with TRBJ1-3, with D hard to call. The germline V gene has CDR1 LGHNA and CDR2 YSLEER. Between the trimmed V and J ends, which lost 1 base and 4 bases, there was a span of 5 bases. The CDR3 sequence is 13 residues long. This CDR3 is CASSQVQGNTIYF. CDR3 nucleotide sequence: TGCGCCAGCAGCCAAGTACAGGGAAACACCATATATTTT.

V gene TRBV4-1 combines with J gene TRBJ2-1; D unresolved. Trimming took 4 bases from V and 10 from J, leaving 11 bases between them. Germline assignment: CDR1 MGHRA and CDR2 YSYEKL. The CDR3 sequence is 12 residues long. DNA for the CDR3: TGCGCCAGCAGCCTAGTATCGCGGGAGCAGTTCTTC. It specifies CASSLVSREQFF.

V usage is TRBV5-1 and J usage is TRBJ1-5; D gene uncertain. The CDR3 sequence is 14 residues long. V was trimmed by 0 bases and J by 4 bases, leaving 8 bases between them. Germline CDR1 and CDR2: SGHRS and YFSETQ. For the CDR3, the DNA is TGCGCCAGCAGCTTGGAGTACGGAAATCAGCCCCAGCATTTT. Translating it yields CASSLEYGNQPQHF.

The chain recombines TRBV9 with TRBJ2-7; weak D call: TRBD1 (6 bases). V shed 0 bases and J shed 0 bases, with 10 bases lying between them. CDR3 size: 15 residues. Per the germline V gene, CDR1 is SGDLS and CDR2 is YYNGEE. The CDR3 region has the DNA TGTGCCAGCAGCGTAGGGCAGGGGATCTCCTACGAGCAGTACTTC. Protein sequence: CASSVGQGISYEQYF.

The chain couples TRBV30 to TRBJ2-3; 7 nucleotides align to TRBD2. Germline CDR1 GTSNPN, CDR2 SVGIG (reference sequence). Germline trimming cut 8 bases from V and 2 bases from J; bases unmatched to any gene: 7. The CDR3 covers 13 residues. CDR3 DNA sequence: TGTGCCGGAGGGCGGGAGTTCACAGATACGCAGTATTTT. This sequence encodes CAGGREFTDTQYF.

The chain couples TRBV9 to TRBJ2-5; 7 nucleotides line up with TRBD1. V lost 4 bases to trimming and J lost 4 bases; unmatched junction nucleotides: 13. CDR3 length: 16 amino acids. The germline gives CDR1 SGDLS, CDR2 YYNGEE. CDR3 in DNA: TGTGCCAGCAGCCTTAACACGGGACAGAACAGAGAGACCCAGTACTTC. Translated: CASSLNTGQNRETQYF.

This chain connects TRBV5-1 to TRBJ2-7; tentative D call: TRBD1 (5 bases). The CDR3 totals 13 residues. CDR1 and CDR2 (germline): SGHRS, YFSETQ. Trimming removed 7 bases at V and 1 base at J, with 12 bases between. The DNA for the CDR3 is TGCGCCAGCGGTCAGGGAACTTCCTACGAGCAGTACTTC. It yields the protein CASGQGTSYEQYF.

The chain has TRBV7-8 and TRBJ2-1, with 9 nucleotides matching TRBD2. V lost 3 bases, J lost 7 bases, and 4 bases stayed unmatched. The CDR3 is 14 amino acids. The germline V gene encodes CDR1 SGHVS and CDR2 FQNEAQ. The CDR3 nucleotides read TGTGCCAGCAGCTTTATAGCGGGAGTGAATGAGCAGTTCTTC. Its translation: CASSFIAGVNEQFF.

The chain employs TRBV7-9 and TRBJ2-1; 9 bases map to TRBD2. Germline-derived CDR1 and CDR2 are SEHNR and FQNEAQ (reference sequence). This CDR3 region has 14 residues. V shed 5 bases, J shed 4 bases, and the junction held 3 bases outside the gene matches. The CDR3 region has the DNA TGTGCCAGCAGCATCCTAGCGGGGTACAATGAGCAGTTCTTC. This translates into CASSILAGYNEQFF.

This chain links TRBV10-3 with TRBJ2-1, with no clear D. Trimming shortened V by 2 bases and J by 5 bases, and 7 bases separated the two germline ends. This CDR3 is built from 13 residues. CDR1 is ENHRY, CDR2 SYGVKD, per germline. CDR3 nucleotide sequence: TGTGCCATCAGTGAGCTACCCGACAATGAGCAGTTCTTC. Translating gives CAISELPDNEQFF.

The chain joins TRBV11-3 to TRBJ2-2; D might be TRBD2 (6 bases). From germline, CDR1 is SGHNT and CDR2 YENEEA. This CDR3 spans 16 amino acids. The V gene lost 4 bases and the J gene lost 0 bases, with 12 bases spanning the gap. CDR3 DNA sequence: TGTGCCAGCAGCTCTAGGACTAATGCGAACACCGGGGAGCTGTTTTTT. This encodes CASSSRTNANTGELFF.

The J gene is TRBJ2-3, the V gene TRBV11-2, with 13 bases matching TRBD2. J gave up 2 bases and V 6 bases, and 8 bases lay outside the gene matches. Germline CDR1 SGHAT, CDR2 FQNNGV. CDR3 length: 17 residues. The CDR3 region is CASSGLAGVGFTDTQYF. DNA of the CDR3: TGTGCCAGCAGTGGACTAGCGGGAGTGGGGTTCACAGATACGCAGTATTTT.

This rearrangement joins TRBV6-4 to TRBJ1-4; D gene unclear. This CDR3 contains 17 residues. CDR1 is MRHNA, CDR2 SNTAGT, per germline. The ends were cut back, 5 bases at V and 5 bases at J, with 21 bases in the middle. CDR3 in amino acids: CASSYAPRETKNEKLFF. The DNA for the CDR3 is TGTGCCAGCAGTTACGCACCAAGGGAGACCAAGAATGAAAAACTGTTTTTT.

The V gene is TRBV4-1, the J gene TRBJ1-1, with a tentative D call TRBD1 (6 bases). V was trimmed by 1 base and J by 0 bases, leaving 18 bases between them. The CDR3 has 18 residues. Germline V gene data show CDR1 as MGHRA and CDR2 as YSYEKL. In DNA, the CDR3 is TGCGCCAGCAGCCAAGGGTTGATGGGGGGCGGCCTGAACACTGAAGCTTTCTTT. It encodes CASSQGLMGGGLNTEAFF.

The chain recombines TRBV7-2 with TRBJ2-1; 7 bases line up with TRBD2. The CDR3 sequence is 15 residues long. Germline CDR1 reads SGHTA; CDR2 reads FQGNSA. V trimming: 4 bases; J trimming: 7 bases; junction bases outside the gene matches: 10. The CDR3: CASSSYGTNLNEQFF. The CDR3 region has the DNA TGTGCCAGCAGCTCCTACGGGACTAACTTGAATGAGCAGTTCTTC.

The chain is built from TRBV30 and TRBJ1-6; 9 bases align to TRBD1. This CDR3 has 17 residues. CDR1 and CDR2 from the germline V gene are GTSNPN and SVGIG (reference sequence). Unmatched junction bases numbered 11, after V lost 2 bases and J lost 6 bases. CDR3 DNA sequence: TGTGCCTGGAGTCCCTGGCCGGGACAGGGTCTTAATTCACCCCTCCACTTT. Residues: CAWSPWPGQGLNSPLHF.

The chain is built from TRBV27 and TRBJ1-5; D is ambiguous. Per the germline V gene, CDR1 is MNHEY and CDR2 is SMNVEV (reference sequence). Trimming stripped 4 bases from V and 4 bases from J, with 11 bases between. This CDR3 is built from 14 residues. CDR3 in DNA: TGTGCCAGCAGTTGGACGGGTGGTAATCAGCCCCAGCATTTT. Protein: CASSWTGGNQPQHF.

CDR3 in amino acids: CASSLGSVDEQFF. The DNA of the CDR3 is TGTGCCAGCAGCTTAGGTAGCGTGGATGAGCAGTTCTTC. The chain couples TRBV7-9 to TRBJ2-1; possibly TRBD2 for D (5 bases). CDR3 size: 13 residues. V was pared by 1 base and J by 8 bases, with 9 bases between. From germline, CDR1 is SEHNR and CDR2 FQNEAQ (reference sequence).

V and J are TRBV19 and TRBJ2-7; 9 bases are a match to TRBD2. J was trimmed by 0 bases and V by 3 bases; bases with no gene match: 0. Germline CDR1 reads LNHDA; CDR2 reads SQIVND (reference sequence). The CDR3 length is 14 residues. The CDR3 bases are TGTGCCAGTAGTATGGGACTAGCCTCCTACGAGCAGTACTTC. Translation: CASSMGLASYEQYF.

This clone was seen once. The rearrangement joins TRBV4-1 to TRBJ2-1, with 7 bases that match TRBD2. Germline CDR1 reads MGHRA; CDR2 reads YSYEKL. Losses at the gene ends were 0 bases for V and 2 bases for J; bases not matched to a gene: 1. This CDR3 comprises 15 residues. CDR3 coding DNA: TGCGCCAGCAGCCAAGATCTAGCGGCCTACAATGAGCAGTTCTTC. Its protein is CASSQDLAAYNEQFF.

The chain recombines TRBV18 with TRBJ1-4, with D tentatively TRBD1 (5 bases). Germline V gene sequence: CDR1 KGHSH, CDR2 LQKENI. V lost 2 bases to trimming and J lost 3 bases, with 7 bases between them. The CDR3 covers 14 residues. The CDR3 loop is CASSPGGANEKLFF. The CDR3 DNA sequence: TGTGCCAGCTCACCAGGAGGGGCTAATGAAAAACTGTTTTTT.

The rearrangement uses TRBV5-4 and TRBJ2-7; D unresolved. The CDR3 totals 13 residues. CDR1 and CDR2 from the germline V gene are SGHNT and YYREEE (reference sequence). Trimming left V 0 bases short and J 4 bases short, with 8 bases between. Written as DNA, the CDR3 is TGTGCCAGCAGCTTGGTCTCGGGTTACGAGCAGTACTTC. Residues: CASSLVSGYEQYF.